This record covers a single TCR beta chain. As yet, its antigen is unknown. Each cDNA held unique molecular identifiers, and template switching gave it a universal primer site. TCRdb re-called the 5' RACE reads through MiXCR, storing one row per CDR3 protein. The sample carries 400,000 to 500,000 distinct CDR3 sequences, around a sixth recorded once. These data belong to a study of identical twins. Findings of the study overall: Excess sharing by twins proved weaker in beta out-of-frame sequences.

Germline values: CDR1 MGHRA, CDR2 YSYEKL. V was trimmed by 0 bases and J by 7 bases, leaving 13 bases between them. The CDR3 spans 15 residues. This sequence was found in a man in his fifties or sixties in good health. V usage is TRBV4-1 and J usage is TRBJ2-1; D is undetermined. What was sequenced was naive T cells sorted from blood. The CDR3 bases are TGCGCCAGCAGCCAAGAGTCCACGCCGGAAAATGAGCAGTTCTTC. This gives the protein CASSQESTPENEQFF.